This TCR beta chain was documented in a study of shared clonotypes between healthy human individuals. The data were produced by immunoSEQ multiplex PCR, yet TCRdb's version contains in-frame clones alone and is incomplete. The sample comprises some 900,000 clones, more than 75% of which are singletons, and 1.5% rests with the top ten. CDR3 length: 14 residues. CDR1 and CDR2 from the germline V gene are SGHTA and FQGNSA. V lost 1 base, J lost 4 bases, and 3 bases stayed unmatched. Sequencing was carried out using memory CD4+ T cells sorted from blood. The subset was: CD45RA-negative fraction. V and J are TRBV7-2 and TRBJ2-7; the match to TRBD1 covers 8 bases. The source is a man younger than 30 in good health. CDR3 region: CASSLGTGRYEQYF. CDR3 sequence (DNA): TGTGCCAGCAGCTTAGGGACAGGGCGGTACGAGCAGTACTTC.